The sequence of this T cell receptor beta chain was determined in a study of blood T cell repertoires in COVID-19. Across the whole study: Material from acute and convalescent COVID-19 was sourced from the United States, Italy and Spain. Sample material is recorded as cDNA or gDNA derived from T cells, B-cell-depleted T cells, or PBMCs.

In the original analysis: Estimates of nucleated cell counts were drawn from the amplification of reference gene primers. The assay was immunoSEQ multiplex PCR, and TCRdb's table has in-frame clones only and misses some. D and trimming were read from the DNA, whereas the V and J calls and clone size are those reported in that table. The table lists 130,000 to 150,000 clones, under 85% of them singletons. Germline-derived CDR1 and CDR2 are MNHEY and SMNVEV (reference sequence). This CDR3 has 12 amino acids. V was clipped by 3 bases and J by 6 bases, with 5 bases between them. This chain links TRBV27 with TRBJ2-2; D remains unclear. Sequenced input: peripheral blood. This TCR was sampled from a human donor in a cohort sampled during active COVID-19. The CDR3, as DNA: TGTGCCAGCAGTTTTGAGGCCGGGGAGCTGTTTTTT. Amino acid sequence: CASSFEAGELFF.